This T cell receptor (beta chain) was identified in a study of shared clonotypes between healthy human individuals. Background on the study: CD4 naive and memory got three plates each, CD8 naive two, CD8 memory one.

Everyone who donated was a Caucasian adult who lived in Nashville, Tennessee. CDR1 MNHEY and CDR2 SVGAGI come from the germline V gene. V shed 7 bases and J shed 3 bases, with 12 bases lying between them. The CDR3 spans 14 residues. This table comes from immunoSEQ multiplex PCR, and its TCRdb copy is limited to in-frame clones, with some not included. Of around 2.3 million clones detected, around 95% appear once; the ten largest clones hold roughly 0.13%. J is TRBJ1-4 and V is TRBV6-5; D perhaps matches TRBD1 (6 bases). The receptor comes from a man younger than 35 in good health. The sequencing input was naive CD4+ T cells sorted from blood. The sample's subset: CD45RA+ positively selected. The CDR3 DNA follows: TGTGCCAGCACGGGGACACCTTCTAATGAAAAACTGTTTTTT. Translating it yields CASTGTPSNEKLFF.